These T cell receptor beta chains were read from a single sample in a study of tumor and adjacent non-tumor tissue in lung cancer. In TCRdb, the multiplex PCR reads were re-called with MiXCR into one record per CDR3 protein. Here the sample spans about 110,000 distinct CDR3 sequences, 60% to 65% being singletons. Sequencing was done on a sample of distant non-tumor lung tissue. The origin of the receptors is a man aged 60 to 75 with non-small cell lung cancer. The CDR3 runs from the conserved cysteine through the conserved F or W. The D gene is left open where the match is weak. Only some rows state a clone size, as once, few, many or a class for expanded clones.

J gene: TRBJ2-5
D gene: .
clone size: .
V gene: TRBV6-5
CDR3 protein: CASSYSVDGETQYF
CDR3 DNA: TGTGCCAGCAGTTACTCGGTCGACGGAGAGACCCAGTACTTC

J gene: TRBJ2-7
D gene: .
clone size: .
V gene: TRBV29-1
CDR3 protein: CSVAPTGSYEQYF
CDR3 DNA: TGCAGCGTTGCCCCGACGGGCTCCTACGAGCAGTATTTC

J gene: TRBJ2-3
D gene: TRBD2
clone size: once
V gene: TRBV20-1
CDR3 protein: CSARMYSGLTSTDTQCF
CDR3 DNA: TGCAGTGCTAGAATGTATTCGGGACTAACTAGTACAGATACGCAGTGTTTT

J gene: TRBJ2-7
D gene: TRBD2
clone size: once
V gene: TRBV6-6
CDR3 protein: CASNERGYEQYF
CDR3 DNA: TGTGCCAGCAATGAGCGGGGCTACGAGCAGTACTTC

J gene: TRBJ2-1
D gene: TRBD1
clone size: .
V gene: TRBV29-1
CDR3 protein: CSVLTGPWVQFF
CDR3 DNA: TGCAGCGTCTTGACAGGGCCGTGGGTACAGTTCTTC

J gene: TRBJ2-1
D gene: TRBD1
clone size: .
V gene: TRBV11-1
CDR3 protein: CAGSSRTGDLEQLF
CDR3 DNA: TGTGCCGGCAGTTCCAGGACAGGGGACCTTGAGCAGTTATTC

J gene: TRBJ2-3
D gene: TRBD2
clone size: .
V gene: TRBV29-1
CDR3 protein: CSVVGTSGIRSVDAQYF
CDR3 DNA: TGCAGCGTTGTAGGGACTAGCGGGATAAGAAGCGTAGATGCGCAGTATTTT

J gene: TRBJ2-7
D gene: .
clone size: .
V gene: TRBV5-5
CDR3 protein: CASSLVSDAYEQYF
CDR3 DNA: TGTGCCAGCAGCTTGGTCAGCGATGCCTACGAGCAGTACTTC

J gene: TRBJ1-2
D gene: TRBD1
clone size: .
V gene: TRBV4-2
CDR3 protein: CASSPWDRGNYGFTF
CDR3 DNA: TGTGCCAGCAGCCCGTGGGACAGGGGTAACTATGGCTTCACTTTC

J gene: TRBJ2-1
D gene: .
clone size: few
V gene: TRBV11-1
CDR3 protein: CANRFGGVPYNEQFF
CDR3 DNA: TGTGCCAACAGGTTCGGGGGAGTCCCCTACAATGAGCAGTTCTTC

J gene: TRBJ1-6
D gene: .
clone size: .
V gene: TRBV28
CDR3 protein: CDSSLSSNNSPLHF
CDR3 DNA: TGTGACAGCAGTTTATCGAGTAATAATTCACCCCTCCACTTT

J gene: TRBJ2-7
D gene: .
clone size: .
V gene: TRBV10-3
CDR3 protein: CAISERTNSDYEQNF
CDR3 DNA: TGTGCCATCAGTGAGAGGACTAATTCGGACTACGAGCAGAACTTC

J gene: TRBJ1-5
D gene: .
clone size: many
V gene: TRBV4-1
CDR3 protein: CASSQGMAESNQPQHF
CDR3 DNA: TGCGCCAGCAGCCAAGGAATGGCGGAAAGCAATCAGCCCCAGCATTTT

J gene: TRBJ1-6
D gene: .
clone size: few
V gene: TRBV20-1
CDR3 protein: CSARRGGVVGSPLHF
CDR3 DNA: TGCAGTGCTAGAAGGGGGGGGGTTGTCGGGTCACCCCTCCACTTT

J gene: TRBJ1-1
D gene: TRBD1
clone size: .
V gene: TRBV5-1
CDR3 protein: CASSLATWGANRDRGRITEAFF
CDR3 DNA: TGCGCCAGCAGCTTGGCTACCTGGGGAGCAAACCGGGACAGGGGGAGAATCACTGAAGCTTTCTTT

J gene: TRBJ2-1
D gene: .
clone size: many
V gene: TRBV10-2
CDR3 protein: CASSEYDSYNEQFF
CDR3 DNA: TGCGCCAGCAGTGAGTATGACTCCTACAATGAGCAGTTCTTC

J gene: TRBJ1-5
D gene: TRBD1
clone size: .
V gene: TRBV6-6
CDR3 protein: CANSYPDRGADTQHF
CDR3 DNA: TGTGCCAACAGTTACCCGGACAGGGGCGCAGATACGCAGCATTTT

J gene: TRBJ2-2
D gene: TRBD2
clone size: many
V gene: TRBV11-3
CDR3 protein: CASSLVGGSATGELFF
CDR3 DNA: TGTGCCAGCAGCTTAGTAGGCGGGAGTGCCACCGGGGAGCTGTTTTTT

J gene: TRBJ2-2
D gene: TRBD2
clone size: .
V gene: TRBV11-2
CDR3 protein: CASRPLAGGTGELFF
CDR3 DNA: TGTGCCAGCAGGCCCCTAGCGGGGGGGACCGGGGAGCTGTTTTTT

J gene: TRBJ1-3
D gene: TRBD1
clone size: .
V gene: TRBV20-1
CDR3 protein: CSARDHGTGVGNTIHF
CDR3 DNA: TGCAGTGCTAGAGATCACGGGACAGGGGTGGGAAACACCATACATTTT

J gene: TRBJ2-1
D gene: .
clone size: many
V gene: TRBV12-3/TRBV12-4
CDR3 protein: CASSQGGANNEQFF
CDR3 DNA: TGTGCCAGCAGTCAGGGGGGGGCTAACAATGAGCAGTTCTTC

J gene: TRBJ2-7
D gene: .
clone size: many
V gene: TRBV4-1
CDR3 protein: CASSPRIDYEQYF
CDR3 DNA: TGCGCCAGCAGCCCCAGGATAGACTACGAGCAGTACTTC

J gene: TRBJ2-1
D gene: .
clone size: few
V gene: TRBV4-3
CDR3 protein: CASSRDPDRSSYNEQSF
CDR3 DNA: TGCGCCAGCAGCCGAGATCCGGATCGAAGCTCCTACAATGAGCAGTCCTTC

J gene: TRBJ2-5
D gene: TRBD2
clone size: .
V gene: TRBV7-9
CDR3 protein: CVSSSSGRAETQYF
CDR3 DNA: TGTGTCAGCAGTTCTAGCGGGAGGGCAGAGACCCAGTACTTC

J gene: TRBJ2-1
D gene: TRBD2
clone size: .
V gene: TRBV6-6
CDR3 protein: CASSPSGEGSNNEQFF
CDR3 DNA: TGTGCCAGCAGTCCCTCTGGGGAGGGTTCAAACAATGAGCAGTTCTTC

J gene: TRBJ1-1
D gene: .
clone size: many
V gene: TRBV4-1
CDR3 protein: CASSQAVTSGDLNTEAFF
CDR3 DNA: TGCGCCAGCAGCCAAGCAGTAACATCAGGGGACCTGAACACTGAAGCTTTCTTT

J gene: TRBJ1-6
D gene: .
clone size: many
V gene: TRBV6-5
CDR3 protein: CASSPVRHYNSPLHF
CDR3 DNA: TGTGCCAGCAGCCCAGTACGGCACTATAATTCACCCCTCCACTTT

J gene: TRBJ1-5
D gene: TRBD1
clone size: .
V gene: TRBV28
CDR3 protein: CASRGTGYSNQPQQF
CDR3 DNA: TGTGCCAGCAGGGGGACAGGGTATAGCAATCAGCCCCAGCAGTTT

J gene: TRBJ2-4
D gene: TRBD2
clone size: .
V gene: TRBV11-2
CDR3 protein: CASSEEGTSGALTINIQYF
CDR3 DNA: TGTGCCAGCAGCGAAGAAGGTACTAGCGGGGCATTAACCATAAACATTCAGTACTTC

J gene: TRBJ1-2
D gene: .
clone size: .
V gene: TRBV28
CDR3 protein: CASSFGQSRAYGYTF
CDR3 DNA: TGTGCCAGCAGTTTCGGACAGAGCCGGGCCTATGGTTACACCTTC

J gene: TRBJ2-7
D gene: .
clone size: .
V gene: TRBV6-2/TRBV6-3
CDR3 protein: CAGSSAGAASYGQYF
CDR3 DNA: TGTGCCGGCAGTTCGGCTGGGGCAGCGTCCTACGGGCAGTACTTC

J gene: TRBJ2-3
D gene: TRBD2
clone size: many
V gene: TRBV6-5
CDR3 protein: CASSYGTSGGRVTDTQYF
CDR3 DNA: TGTGCCAGCAGTTACGGGACTAGCGGGGGGCGGGTCACAGATACGCAGTATTTT

J gene: TRBJ2-5
D gene: .
clone size: .
V gene: TRBV6-1
CDR3 protein: CASRRKTGIGVEETEYF
CDR3 DNA: TGTGCCAGCAGACGGAAGACCGGGATAGGGGTTGAAGAGACCGAGTACTTC

J gene: TRBJ1-2
D gene: .
clone size: many
V gene: TRBV6-2/TRBV6-3
CDR3 protein: CASSYSGVFNYGYTF
CDR3 DNA: TGTGCCAGCAGTTACTCTGGCGTTTTTAACTATGGCTACACCTTC

J gene: TRBJ2-1
D gene: .
clone size: many
V gene: TRBV6-5
CDR3 protein: CASSYQGRDNEQFF
CDR3 DNA: TGTGCCAGCAGTTATCAGGGCAGGGACAATGAGCAGTTCTTC

J gene: TRBJ2-7
D gene: TRBD2
clone size: .
V gene: TRBV12-3/TRBV12-4
CDR3 protein: CASSPELASKQYF
CDR3 DNA: TGTGCCAGCAGCCCCGAACTAGCGTCCAAGCAATACTTC

J gene: TRBJ2-1
D gene: TRBD2
clone size: .
V gene: TRBV20-1
CDR3 protein: CSAEIAGGPYCNEQFF
CDR3 DNA: TGCAGTGCGGAAATAGCGGGAGGGCCTTATTGCAATGAGCAGTTCTTC

J gene: TRBJ1-2
D gene: TRBD1
clone size: many
V gene: TRBV6-5
CDR3 protein: CASSLGVGAGGAYGYTF
CDR3 DNA: TGTGCCAGCAGTTTGGGGGTAGGGGCAGGGGGGGCCTATGGCTACACCTTC

J gene: TRBJ2-5
D gene: .
clone size: .
V gene: TRBV7-2
CDR3 protein: CASSKARQGTQYF
CDR3 DNA: TGTGCAAGCAGCAAGGCCCGTCAAGGGACCCAGTACTTC

J gene: TRBJ2-7
D gene: .
clone size: once
V gene: TRBV5-4
CDR3 protein: CARSHTAGGYEQYF
CDR3 DNA: TGTGCCAGGAGCCACACAGCTGGAGGTTACGAGCAGTACTTC

J gene: TRBJ2-4
D gene: TRBD2
clone size: few
V gene: TRBV28
CDR3 protein: CASSGDGAGVYIQYF
CDR3 DNA: TGTGCCAGCAGTGGCGATGGAGCGGGAGTATACATTCAGTACTTC

J gene: TRBJ2-3
D gene: .
clone size: medium-sized
V gene: TRBV12-3/TRBV12-4
CDR3 protein: CASSGPWPSTDTQYF
CDR3 DNA: TGTGCCAGCAGTGGGCCTTGGCCCTCCACAGATACGCAGTATTTT